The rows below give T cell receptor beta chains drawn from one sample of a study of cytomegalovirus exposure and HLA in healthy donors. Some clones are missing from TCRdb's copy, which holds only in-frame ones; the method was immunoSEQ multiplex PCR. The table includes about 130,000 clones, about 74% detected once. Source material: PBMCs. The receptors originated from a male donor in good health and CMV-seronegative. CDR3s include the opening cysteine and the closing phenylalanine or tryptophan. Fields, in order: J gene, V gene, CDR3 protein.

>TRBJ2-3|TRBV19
CASSMGLADTQYF
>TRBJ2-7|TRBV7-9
CASSSSRTSGSYEQYF
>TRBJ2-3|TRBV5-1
CASSFNTDTQYF
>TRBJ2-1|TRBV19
CASSDPLGDVYNEQFF
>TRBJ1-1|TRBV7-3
CASSLAGLPEAFF
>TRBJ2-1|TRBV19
CASSILPPGLAGRYNEQFF
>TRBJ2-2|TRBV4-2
CASSQDGTNSGELFF
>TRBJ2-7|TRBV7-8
CASSYHHGTADEQYF
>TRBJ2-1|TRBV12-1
CASSSPNSGRAYNEQFF
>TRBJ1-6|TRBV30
CAWGASPLHF
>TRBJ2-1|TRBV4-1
CASSQDDAGAGGLYNEQFF
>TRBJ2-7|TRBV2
CASSVQGYEQYF
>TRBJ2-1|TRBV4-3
CASSLETGSHNEQFF
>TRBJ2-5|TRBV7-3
CASSSYGGAYETQYF
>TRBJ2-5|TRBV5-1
CASSSEQGRETQYF
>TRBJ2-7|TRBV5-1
CASSSDRGEQYF
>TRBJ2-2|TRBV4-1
CASSQAGQGGTGELFF
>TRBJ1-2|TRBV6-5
CASSYGRGGSNGYTF
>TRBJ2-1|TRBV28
CASSLAGGRYNEQFF
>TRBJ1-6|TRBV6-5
CASRIEGHKNSPLHF
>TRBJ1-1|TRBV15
CATSRDRQLNTEAFF
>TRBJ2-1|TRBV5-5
CASSLIKPAHEQFF
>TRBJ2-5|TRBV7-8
CASSLSRRPGTQYF
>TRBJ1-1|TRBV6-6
CASSYQGGLNTEAFF
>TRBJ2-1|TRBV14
CASSQITDYRKGSTSELGYNEQFF
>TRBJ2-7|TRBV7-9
CSSSLNQGSTYEQYF
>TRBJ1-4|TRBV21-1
CASSKEARDICEKLFF
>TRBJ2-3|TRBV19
CASSITGTGRGESTDTQYF
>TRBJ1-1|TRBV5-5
CASSLIPRQDTNTEAFF
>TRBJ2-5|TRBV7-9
CASSLDSGGAETQYF
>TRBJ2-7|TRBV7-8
CASSLDWEREQYF
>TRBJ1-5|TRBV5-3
CATLCLGGRQPQHF
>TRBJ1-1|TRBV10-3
CAISERQKMTEAFF
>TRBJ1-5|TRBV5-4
CASSYFGRVGEQPQHF
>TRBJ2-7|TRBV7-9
CASSSPAGIYEQYF
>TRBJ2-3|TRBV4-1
CASSQELGLADTQYF
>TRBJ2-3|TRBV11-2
CASSSGGWAGTDTQYF
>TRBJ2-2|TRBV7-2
CASSRSTGELFF
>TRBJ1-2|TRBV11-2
CASSLGTRDREGYTF
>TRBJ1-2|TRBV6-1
CASSEGTALGYTF
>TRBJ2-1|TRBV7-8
CASSGGSYNEQFF
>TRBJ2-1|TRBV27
CASSRAGTGAKEQFF
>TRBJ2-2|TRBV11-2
CASSSSRLAGGSGELFF
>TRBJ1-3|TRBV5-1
CASSLDRASGNTTYF